What follows is one TCR beta chain and its context. The target antigen is unknown. Researchers ran the PCR with 60 Vbeta and 13 Jbeta primers. Measured with immunoSEQ multiplex PCR; TCRdb has only the in-frame clones, and not every one. Of approximately 220,000 clones in the sample, more than 65% were seen once. The record originates from a study of cytomegalovirus exposure and HLA in healthy donors. Study results and caveats: Upon later analysis, TCR association rates were observed to vary by HLA locus, being highest for DRB1 and lowest for HLA-C.

Sequencing was performed on PBMCs. This sequence was found in a man aged 18 to 29 in good health and CMV-seronegative.

As DNA, the CDR3 is TGTGCCAGCAGTTTTCGGGGGGCAAGGGAAAAACTGTTTTTT. This sequence encodes CASSFRGAREKLFF. The chain has TRBV27 and TRBJ1-4, with a tentative D call TRBD1 (6 bases). The V gene's germline CDR1 is MNHEY and CDR2 SMNVEV (reference sequence). V was trimmed by 3 bases and J by 8 bases, leaving 13 bases between them. This CDR3 spans 14 amino acids.